This T cell receptor beta chain comes out of a study of blood T cell repertoires in COVID-19. Here immunoSEQ multiplex PCR was the method, and the copy in TCRdb shows in-frame clones only, minus some. The data show 95,000 to 150,000 clones, around 80% seen once. The CDR3 covers 16 residues. CDR1 MNHNS and CDR2 SASEGT come from the germline V gene. V lost 1 base, J lost 0 bases, and 10 bases lay in between. Specimen: peripheral blood. The chain joins TRBV6-1 to TRBJ1-5; D may be TRBD1 (5 bases). The sequence was collected from an elderly man with active or convalescent COVID-19. CDR3 protein: CASSEGSGNSNQPQHF. The CDR3 nucleotides read TGTGCCAGCAGTGAAGGGTCAGGGAATAGCAATCAGCCCCAGCATTTT.